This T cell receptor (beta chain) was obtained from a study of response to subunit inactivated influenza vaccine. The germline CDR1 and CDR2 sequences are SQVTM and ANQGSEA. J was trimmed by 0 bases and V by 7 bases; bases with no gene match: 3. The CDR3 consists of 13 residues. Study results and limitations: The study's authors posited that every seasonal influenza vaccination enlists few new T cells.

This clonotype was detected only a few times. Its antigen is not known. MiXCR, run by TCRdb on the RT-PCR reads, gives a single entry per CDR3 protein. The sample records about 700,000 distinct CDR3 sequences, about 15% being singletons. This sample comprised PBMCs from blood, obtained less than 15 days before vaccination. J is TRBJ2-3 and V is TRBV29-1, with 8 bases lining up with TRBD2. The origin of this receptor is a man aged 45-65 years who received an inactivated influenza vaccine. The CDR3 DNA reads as TGCAGCGCAAGACTAGCGAGCACAGATACGCAGTATTTT. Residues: CSARLASTDTQYF.